This T cell receptor beta chain was sequenced for a study of shared clonotypes between healthy human individuals. Produced via immunoSEQ multiplex PCR; TCRdb's table is partial and in-frame only. Here the sample spans approximately 600,000 clones, about 95% being singletons. Study results and limitations: Several donors had about 5% of their naive CD4 clonotypes in common. Richness estimates generally favored naive over memory subsets. Non-shared clonotypes were found to have lower generation probabilities than the clonotypes that were shared by all four of the sorted-subset donors.

CDR3 length equals 15 residues. CDR1 is SGHDT and CDR2 is YYEEEE in the germline V gene. For this clone: The antigen remains undetermined.

Naive CD8 isolation took CD45RO-negative cells positively selected for CCR7 and excluded terminally differentiated effector memory CD45RA+ cells. The sequence was collected from a woman aged 30 to 39 in good health. The sequenced material came from naive CD8+ T cells sorted from blood. The chain combines TRBV5-6 with TRBJ2-5; D is perhaps TRBD1 (5 bases). The DNA end is a closer match to TRBJ2-7, so the J assignment may be wrong. Written as DNA, the CDR3 is TGTGCCAGCAGCTTGCTTTCCAGGGTTAGCTACGAGCAGTACTTC. It yields the protein CASSLLSRVSYEQYF.